This T cell receptor (beta chain) was sequenced for a study of blood T cell repertoires in COVID-19. Data came from immunoSEQ multiplex PCR; TCRdb stores just in-frame clones and leaves some out. In the table there are some 140,000 clones, around 76% of which are singletons. Germline V gene sequence: CDR1 SEHNR, CDR2 FQNEAQ (reference sequence). The V and J ends lost 3 bases and 3 bases respectively, with 11 bases between them. The CDR3 runs 15 residues. This clone has only a few counts. V gene TRBV7-9 combines with J gene TRBJ2-2; D is possibly TRBD1 (5 bases). The receptor comes from a human donor in a cohort sampled during active COVID-19. The sample taken for sequencing was peripheral blood. The CDR3 loop is CASSFLGRDTGELFF. Written as DNA, the CDR3 is TGTGCCAGCAGCTTTCTCGGCAGGGACACCGGGGAGCTGTTTTTT.